This T cell receptor beta chain appears in the sequencing data of a study of T cell repertoires in cytomegalovirus infection (dated by TCRdb to about 2019). A note on the overall study: Alongside well-studied HLA-B-restricted epitopes, the peptide stimulations were aimed at recently identified HLA-C-restricted CMV epitopes, whose presentation resists viral immunomodulation. Donor HLA type was relevant to the analysis, because carriage of CMV infection together with the matching HLA type was indicated by public TCR beta signatures.

These reads were obtained on an Illumina HiSeq 1500. TCRdb's own reprocessing of the public reads used fastp at Q25 and MiXCR and kept productive beta chains. Rows with a matching CDR3 protein are joined into one entry that keeps the most common DNA and genes. For this sample the table gives 100,000 or so distinct CDR3 sequences, of which 42% were detected only once. Around 70% of the sample comes from the top ten. Paper-wide results and their limitations: The ex vivo response was dominated by HLA-C-restricted CMV-specific TCR beta clonotypes, and the single most frequent clonotype in two of eight donors was supplied by these HLA-C-restricted clonotypes. In both this cohort and an independent roughly 330-donor cohort, the cumulative frequency of public TCR beta family members distinguished carriers of CMV infection plus the relevant HLA type.

This clonotype appeared many times. The antigen it recognizes is unknown. At one of its ends the junction is not consistent with the germline gene, which may arise from a read error. CDR3 length: 14 amino acids, cysteine to phenylalanine. The DNA shown is the 42-base CDR3, in frame from base 1. The germline V gene provides CDR1 MDHEN and CDR2 SYDVKM. The treatment or condition label corresponds to: in vitro stimulation with specific CMV peptide epitopes to enrich CMV-specific T cells. The sample consisted of CD8+ T cells from cultured PBMCs, taken from culture after CMV antigen stimulation. This TCR was sampled from a human donor in good health (CMV status not recorded). Some clones in this sample may be carry-over from other donors' samples. The rearranged segments are TRBV28 and TRBJ2-3, with no D gene named confidently. The bases read TGTGCCACCAGTTTCGTCTCGGGTACGGATACGCAGTATTTT. Its translation reads: CATSFVSGTDTQYF.